Listed below are T cell receptor beta chains from one sample, sequenced in a study of early T cells in non-severe SARS-CoV-2 infection. TCRdb re-analysed the 5' RACE reads in MiXCR, keeping a single row per CDR3 protein. The table records around 110,000 distinct CDR3 sequences, roughly 11% of them present only once. The sequenced material came from whole blood. The receptor source for this set is an adult who was a healthcare worker with PCR-confirmed SARS-CoV-2 infection or an uninfected control (not recorded which). CDR3s leave out the opening cysteine and the closing phenylalanine or tryptophan. The D gene is left open where the match is weak.

cdr3_aa j_call v_call d_call
ASSRQRGRGYEQY TRBJ2-7 TRBV11-2 NA
ASSSGLLTSGANVLT TRBJ2-6 TRBV12-3/TRBV12-4 NA
ASSDGDQPQH TRBJ1-5 TRBV3-1 NA
ASNPGPRMGTDTQY TRBJ2-3 TRBV6-5 NA
ASSYEHPLSETQY TRBJ2-5 TRBV7-6 NA
ASRSGTREQF TRBJ2-1 TRBV12-3/TRBV12-4 TRBD2
ASSQGHPDTQY TRBJ2-3 TRBV7-6 NA
ASSSAGAEQY TRBJ2-7 TRBV7-9 TRBD2
ASSQFGVGGELF TRBJ2-2 TRBV4-1 NA
ASSLSGSQPQH TRBJ1-5 TRBV5-1 NA
ASSQEGQTQY TRBJ2-5 TRBV4-1 NA
ASRYAGGAELSGYT TRBJ1-2 TRBV28 NA
ASSPRTTDTGELF TRBJ2-2 TRBV5-1 NA
ASSSGAGMEQY TRBJ2-7 TRBV5-1 NA
SVDGLAGHNEQF TRBJ2-1 TRBV29-1 TRBD2
ATQLGLPYEQY TRBJ2-7 TRBV6-1 NA
ASSLGRRAF TRBJ1-1 TRBV5-5 NA
ASTSAYEQY TRBJ2-7 TRBV2 NA
ASGGGETQY TRBJ2-5 TRBV10-2 NA
ASRRGTEAF TRBJ1-1 TRBV12-3/TRBV12-4 NA
ASRAGEGYT TRBJ1-2 TRBV25-1 NA
ASSDRYSYEQY TRBJ2-7 TRBV6-1 NA
ASSLSSGGGTDTQY TRBJ2-3 TRBV7-2 TRBD2
ASSLLGQTNGKLF TRBJ1-4 TRBV11-2 NA
ASVAGGGSYNEQF TRBJ2-1 TRBV6-5 TRBD2
ATSSRGGNQPQH TRBJ1-5 TRBV15 NA
SARGTGDGEAF TRBJ1-1 TRBV20-1 TRBD1
SARDIRTSGRGWSYNEQF TRBJ2-1 TRBV20-1 TRBD2
ASSLAGGTTEAF TRBJ1-1 TRBV5-1 NA
ASSFRPDYEQY TRBJ2-7 TRBV12-3/TRBV12-4 NA
ASSREGGRELF TRBJ2-2 TRBV6-5 NA